The 14 T cell receptor beta chains below all came from one sample that was sequenced in a study of blood T cell repertoires in COVID-19. Measured with immunoSEQ multiplex PCR; TCRdb has only the in-frame clones, and not every one. The table shows around 130,000 clones, with about 86% occurring only once. Sequenced: PBMCs or T cells enriched from blood (not recorded which). These receptors were obtained from a middle-aged man with acute COVID-19.

The V gene is TRBV5-4, the J gene TRBJ2-6, with D unclear. Germline CDR1 SGHNT, CDR2 YYREEE (reference sequence). This CDR3 is 15 amino acids long. The ends were cut back, 1 base at V and 0 bases at J, with 5 bases in the middle. The DNA for the CDR3 is TGTGCCAGCAGCTTGCCCAGCTCTGGGGCCAACGTCCTGACTTTC. It codes for CASSLPSSGANVLTF.

The J gene is TRBJ1-2, the V gene TRBV27, with no clear D. With 6 bases removed from V and 3 bases from J, the gap between germline ends came to 11 bases. The CDR3 is 13 amino acids. The germline gives CDR1 MNHEY, CDR2 SMNVEV (reference sequence). CDR3 DNA sequence: TGTGCCAGCAGGCCCTCACAGTACTATGGCTACACCTTC. Residues: CASRPSQYYGYTF.

CDR3 bases: TGCACCACGAGGGGGAACTATGGCTACACCTTC. This gives the protein CTTRGNYGYTF. The V call is TRBV29-1, the J call TRBJ1-2; TRBD1 might be the D (6 bases). Germline-derived CDR1 and CDR2 are SQVTM and ANQGSEA. This CDR3 is 11 amino acids long.

Turning to this clone: The same CDR3 is also encoded by other DNA sequences in this sample. The CDR3 is CASSQAGDNSPLHF. The DNA for the CDR3 is TGTGCCAGCAGCCAGGCGGGGGATAATTCACCCCTCCACTTT. The chain combines TRBV3-1 (or the pseudogene TRBV3-2) with TRBJ1-6; TRBD1 might be the D (5 bases). From germline, CDR1 is LGHDT and CDR2 YNNKEL (reference sequence). CDR3 size: 14 residues. V was pared by 3 bases and J by 5 bases, with 8 bases between.

Only one count was recorded for this clone. V and J are TRBV5-4 and TRBJ1-5, with no clear D. This CDR3 has 12 residues. Trimming left V 2 bases short and J 9 bases short, with 9 bases between. Germline loops: CDR1 SGHNT, CDR2 YYREEE (reference sequence). CDR3 in DNA: TGTGCCAGCAGCTTAGGAGATGGGCCCCAGCATTTT. The encoded protein is CASSLGDGPQHF.

This CDR3 reads CASSIDGRLAGVNEQFF. The DNA for the CDR3 is TGTGCCAGTAGTATAGATGGGAGACTAGCGGGAGTCAATGAGCAGTTCTTC. This rearrangement joins TRBV19 to TRBJ2-1; TRBD2 aligns across 12 bases. The ends lost 0 bases at V and 6 bases at J; junction bases unmatched: 6. This CDR3 has 17 residues. Germline V gives CDR1 LNHDA, CDR2 SQIVND (reference sequence). Together with reference TRBV19 and TRBJ2-1, the CDR3 gives the full variable domain: DGGITQSPKYLFRKEGQNVTLSCEQNLNHDAMYWYRQDPGQGLRLIYYSQIVNDFQKGDIAEGYSVSREKKESFPLTVTSAQKNPTAFYLCASSIDGRLAGVNEQFFGPGTRLTVL.

On this clone: A read error may produce the germline difference seen at one junction end. The rearrangement uses TRBV6-5 and TRBJ1-4; D uncertain. The CDR3 is made up of 11 amino acids. Germline V gene lookup returns CDR1 MNHEY and CDR2 SVGAGI. CDR3: CASSRPVLEVF. The DNA of the CDR3 is TGTGCCAGCAGTCGTCCGGTTCTCGAGGTTTTT.

This clone has only one observation. V usage is TRBV29-1 and J usage is TRBJ1-2; D call uncertain. Germline CDR1 reads SQVTM; CDR2 reads ANQGSEA. With 2 bases removed from V and 3 bases from J, the gap between germline ends came to 10 bases. The length of the CDR3 is 13 residues. The chain's CDR3 is CSVEIYSDYGYTF. The CDR3 DNA is TGCAGCGTTGAAATCTATAGCGACTATGGCTACACCTTC.

This clone has just one count. This chain joins TRBV2 and TRBJ1-2; D unclear. Trimming took 3 bases from V and 4 from J, leaving 12 bases between them. The V gene's germline CDR1 is SNHLY and CDR2 FYNNEI. The CDR3 consists of 14 residues. Here the CDR3 DNA reads TGTGCCAGCAGTGAGGGTCGGGGTGGCTATGGCTACACCTTC. Amino acids: CASSEGRGGYGYTF.

This chain joins TRBV27 and TRBJ1-1, with 8 nucleotides matching TRBD1. This CDR3 has 15 amino acids. V trimming: 5 bases; J trimming: 4 bases; junction bases outside the gene matches: 9. Germline V gene data show CDR1 as MNHEY and CDR2 as SMNVEV (reference sequence). CDR3 sequence reads: CASSINQGAGTEAFF. Written as DNA, the CDR3 is TGTGCCAGCAGTATAAACCAGGGGGCAGGCACTGAAGCTTTCTTT.

V usage is TRBV5-1 and J usage is TRBJ2-5, with D perhaps TRBD2 (6 bases). Germline lookup yields CDR1 SGHRS and CDR2 YFSETQ. V lost 0 bases and J lost 5, with 17 bases in between. The CDR3 extends over 16 amino acids. The CDR3 DNA is TGCGCCAGCAGCTTGGGCGCGGGGTTCTATAGGGAGACCCAGTACTTC. Protein product: CASSLGAGFYRETQYF.

J is TRBJ2-1 and V is TRBV18, with D possibly matching TRBD2 (5 bases). Looked up from germline, CDR1 is KGHSH and CDR2 is LQKENI. The V end lost 0 bases, the J end lost 6 bases, and 9 bases lay between the germline ends. The CDR3 consists of 14 residues. DNA for the CDR3: TGTGCCAGCTCACCACCTGCTAGCAGCAATGAGCAGTTCTTC. This sequence encodes CASSPPASSNEQFF.

The chain has TRBV3-1 (or the pseudogene TRBV3-2) and TRBJ2-1; tentatively, D is TRBD1 (6 bases). Germline CDR1 reads LGHDT; CDR2 reads YNNKEL (reference sequence). V gave up 4 bases and J gave up 4 bases, with 23 bases separating them. The CDR3 extends over 18 amino acids. In nucleotides, the CDR3 is TGTGCCAGCAGCCCACTGAGAAGCGCCAACAGGGATTACAATGAGCAGTTCTTC. Amino acids: CASSPLRSANRDYNEQFF.

The chain joins TRBV10-1 to TRBJ2-3; the D gene is possibly TRBD1 (5 bases). The V end lost 3 bases, the J end lost 7 bases, and 11 bases lay between the germline ends. Germline-derived CDR1 and CDR2 are WNHNN and SYGVQD (reference sequence). The CDR3 totals 13 residues. The CDR3 bases are TGCGCCAGCAGTGATCCGGACACTTATACGCAGTATTTT. It codes for CASSDPDTYTQYF.